A selection of T cell receptor beta chains follows, all from one sample in a study of technical replicates of blood from several donors. Some clones are missing from TCRdb's copy, which holds only in-frame ones; the method was immunoSEQ multiplex PCR. The sample has about 78,000 clones; just under 95% are singletons. What was sequenced was T cells isolated from PBMCs. The receptor set was obtained from a human donor in good health. The CDR3 runs from the conserved cysteine through the conserved F or W. Fields, in order: CDR3 DNA, CDR3 protein, clone size, D gene, J gene, V gene. A D gene is named only where the DNA matches it firmly. Where a row states a size, it is once, few, many or the class of an expanded clone; other rows omit it.

cdr3_nt: TGTGCCAGCAGCGTAGGGACAGGCAGTCCCTACGAGCAGTACTTC
cdr3_aa: CASSVGTGSPYEQYF
clone_size: NA
d_call: TRBD1
j_call: TRBJ2-7
v_call: TRBV9

cdr3_nt: TGTGCCAGCAGTGAAGGGGACACCGGGGAGCTGTTTTTT
cdr3_aa: CASSEGDTGELFF
clone_size: NA
d_call: NA
j_call: TRBJ2-2
v_call: TRBV6-4

cdr3_nt: TGTGCCAGCAGTCTCCCCCAAGAGACCCAGTACTTC
cdr3_aa: CASSLPQETQYF
clone_size: NA
d_call: NA
j_call: TRBJ2-5
v_call: TRBV27

cdr3_nt: TGTGCCAGCAGTCAGCAGGGGGCCAATGAAGCTTTCTTT
cdr3_aa: CASSQQGANEAFF
clone_size: NA
d_call: TRBD1
j_call: TRBJ1-1
v_call: TRBV2

cdr3_nt: TGTGCCAGCAGCTTAATTCGTCTCGGGGACAGGGGAAGCGAGCAGTACTTC
cdr3_aa: CASSLIRLGDRGSEQYF
clone_size: NA
d_call: TRBD1
j_call: TRBJ2-7
v_call: TRBV11-2

cdr3_nt: TGTGCCAGCAGTTCGGACAGGGTCGATGCTGAAGCTTTCTTT
cdr3_aa: CASSSDRVDAEAFF
clone_size: NA
d_call: TRBD1
j_call: TRBJ1-1
v_call: TRBV5-8

cdr3_nt: TGCGCCAGCAGCCGGGAGGGGGGCGGCGAGCAGTACTTC
cdr3_aa: CASSREGGGEQYF
clone_size: NA
d_call: TRBD2
j_call: TRBJ2-7
v_call: TRBV5-1

cdr3_nt: TGTGCCAGCAGTGGTCAGGCCCAAGAGACCCAGTACTTC
cdr3_aa: CASSGQAQETQYF
clone_size: NA
d_call: NA
j_call: TRBJ2-5
v_call: TRBV2

cdr3_nt: TGTGCCAGCAGCCCCGTGAGCGGGAGCACCACCGGGGAGCTGTTTTTT
cdr3_aa: CASSPVSGSTTGELFF
clone_size: NA
d_call: TRBD2
j_call: TRBJ2-2
v_call: TRBV11-2

cdr3_nt: TGTGCCAGCAGTTTCCGAGGACTAGCGGGAGGGCCCGGTCGGTCCTACGAGCAGTACTTC
cdr3_aa: CASSFRGLAGGPGRSYEQYF
clone_size: NA
d_call: TRBD2
j_call: TRBJ2-7
v_call: TRBV28

cdr3_nt: TGTGCCAGCAGTGATCCGACAGGTGATTCACCCCTCCACTTT
cdr3_aa: CASSDPTGDSPLHF
clone_size: NA
d_call: NA
j_call: TRBJ1-6
v_call: TRBV25-1

cdr3_nt: TGTGCCAGCAGCTTAACTGGGGGGACGGTCCTAGACTACACCTTC
cdr3_aa: CASSLTGGTVLDYTF
clone_size: NA
d_call: NA
j_call: TRBJ1-2
v_call: TRBV7-9

cdr3_nt: TGTGCCAGTAGTATAAATCGGGGCCAGGGGGCAGGAGAGCAGTTCTTC
cdr3_aa: CASSINRGQGAGEQFF
clone_size: NA
d_call: TRBD1
j_call: TRBJ2-1
v_call: TRBV19

cdr3_nt: TGTGCCAGCAGCTTCGGCTCGACAGGGGGCGATGGCTACACCTTC
cdr3_aa: CASSFGSTGGDGYTF
clone_size: NA
d_call: TRBD1
j_call: TRBJ1-2
v_call: TRBV7-9

cdr3_nt: TGCGCCAGCAGCCAAGTAGTCAGGGGACATGAGCAGTTCTTC
cdr3_aa: CASSQVVRGHEQFF
clone_size: NA
d_call: NA
j_call: TRBJ2-1
v_call: TRBV4-1

cdr3_nt: TGTGCCAGTAGTTGGGGAGGGGCAACTAATGAAAAACTGTTTTTT
cdr3_aa: CASSWGGATNEKLFF
clone_size: NA
d_call: NA
j_call: TRBJ1-4
v_call: TRBV19

cdr3_nt: TGTGCCAGCAGCGAAATCGAGGACACTGAAGCTTTCTTT
cdr3_aa: CASSEIEDTEAFF
clone_size: NA
d_call: NA
j_call: TRBJ1-1
v_call: TRBV5-4

cdr3_nt: TGTGCCAGCAGTTCGCCGGGACAGATCCAAGAGACCCAGTACTTC
cdr3_aa: CASSSPGQIQETQYF
clone_size: NA
d_call: TRBD1
j_call: TRBJ2-5
v_call: TRBV28

cdr3_nt: TGCGCCAGCAGTGAGGGGCAGACCAATCAGCCCCAGCATTTT
cdr3_aa: CASSEGQTNQPQHF
clone_size: NA
d_call: NA
j_call: TRBJ1-5
v_call: TRBV10-2

cdr3_nt: TGTGCCAGCAGTCGGACAGAGAACACTGAAGCTTTCTTT
cdr3_aa: CASSRTENTEAFF
clone_size: NA
d_call: NA
j_call: TRBJ1-1
v_call: TRBV6-5

cdr3_nt: TGTGCCAGCAGTTACGAAGCGAACACTGAAGCTTTCTTT
cdr3_aa: CASSYEANTEAFF
clone_size: NA
d_call: NA
j_call: TRBJ1-1
v_call: TRBV6-6

cdr3_nt: TGCGCCAGCAGCATCCGGGTGGACTCCTACGAGCAGTACTTC
cdr3_aa: CASSIRVDSYEQYF
clone_size: NA
d_call: NA
j_call: TRBJ2-7
v_call: TRBV5-1

cdr3_nt: TGTGCCAGCAGCTTGGACAGCGGGATCACAGATACGCAGTATTTT
cdr3_aa: CASSLDSGITDTQYF
clone_size: once
d_call: TRBD2
j_call: TRBJ2-3
v_call: TRBV5-4

cdr3_nt: TGTGCCAGCAGTGAAAGTTCCGCAGGGTTGGCACCCCTCCACTTT
cdr3_aa: CASSESSAGLAPLHF
clone_size: NA
d_call: NA
j_call: TRBJ1-6
v_call: TRBV6-1

cdr3_nt: TGTGCCAGCAGACAGGCCTCTGGAAACACCATATATTTT
cdr3_aa: CASRQASGNTIYF
clone_size: NA
d_call: NA
j_call: TRBJ1-3
v_call: TRBV6-1

cdr3_nt: TGCGCCAGCAGCTTTGGGACAGGGCCCTCCTACGAGCAGTACTTC
cdr3_aa: CASSFGTGPSYEQYF
clone_size: NA
d_call: TRBD1
j_call: TRBJ2-7
v_call: TRBV5-1

cdr3_nt: TGTGCCAGCAGTTCCGTCAGGGGGAAGCGGCAGCCCCAGCATTTT
cdr3_aa: CASSSVRGKRQPQHF
clone_size: NA
d_call: TRBD1
j_call: TRBJ1-5
v_call: TRBV27

cdr3_nt: TGTGCCAGCAGTTTTAGCGGGGGGGGAGGAGATACGCAGTATTTT
cdr3_aa: CASSFSGGGGDTQYF
clone_size: NA
d_call: TRBD2
j_call: TRBJ2-3
v_call: TRBV11-2

cdr3_nt: TGCGCCAGCAGCTTGGATACAGGGAGCGGTGAGCAGTTCTTC
cdr3_aa: CASSLDTGSGEQFF
clone_size: NA
d_call: NA
j_call: TRBJ2-1
v_call: TRBV5-1

cdr3_nt: TGCGCCAGCAGCCAAGTGGACAGGAACACCGGGGAGCTGTTTTTT
cdr3_aa: CASSQVDRNTGELFF
clone_size: NA
d_call: NA
j_call: TRBJ2-2
v_call: TRBV4-1

cdr3_nt: TGTGCCAGCACCAAGGAAGGGAGTGGTAACACTGAAGCTTTCTTT
cdr3_aa: CASTKEGSGNTEAFF
clone_size: NA
d_call: NA
j_call: TRBJ1-1
v_call: TRBV7-8

cdr3_nt: TGCGCCAGCAGCCCAGGACAGGGGTATGAGCAGTTCTTC
cdr3_aa: CASSPGQGYEQFF
clone_size: NA
d_call: TRBD1
j_call: TRBJ2-1
v_call: TRBV4-1

cdr3_nt: TGCGCCAGCAGCTCGCTAGCGGGGGCGGGGGAGACCCAGTACTTC
cdr3_aa: CASSSLAGAGETQYF
clone_size: once
d_call: TRBD2
j_call: TRBJ2-5
v_call: TRBV5-1

cdr3_nt: TGCGCCAGCAGCCAAAAGCGGGGCAGCCGGGCAACTAATGAAAAACTGTTTTTT
cdr3_aa: CASSQKRGSRATNEKLFF
clone_size: NA
d_call: NA
j_call: TRBJ1-4
v_call: TRBV4-1

cdr3_nt: TGTGCCAGCAGCCTACGAGCACCAAACACTGAAGCTTTCTTT
cdr3_aa: CASSLRAPNTEAFF
clone_size: NA
d_call: NA
j_call: TRBJ1-1
v_call: TRBV7-8

cdr3_nt: TGTGCCAGCAGATATTGGGCAGGGCGGATCTACGAGCAGTACTTC
cdr3_aa: CASRYWAGRIYEQYF
clone_size: NA
d_call: NA
j_call: TRBJ2-7
v_call: TRBV5-6

cdr3_nt: TGCGCCAGCAGCTTGAGTGGACTACTACCCACCGGGGAGCTGTTTTTT
cdr3_aa: CASSLSGLLPTGELFF
clone_size: NA
d_call: NA
j_call: TRBJ2-2
v_call: TRBV5-1

cdr3_nt: TGTGCCAGCTCGCCAGGACAGGATCCCTACGAGCAGTACTTC
cdr3_aa: CASSPGQDPYEQYF
clone_size: NA
d_call: TRBD1
j_call: TRBJ2-7
v_call: TRBV18

cdr3_nt: TGTGCCAGCAGCTTAGGACAGGGTGGGAACACCGGGGAGCTGTTTTTT
cdr3_aa: CASSLGQGGNTGELFF
clone_size: NA
d_call: TRBD1
j_call: TRBJ2-2
v_call: TRBV11-3

cdr3_nt: TGTGCCAGCAGCCCCCGGGAGGGACCTAACTATGGCTACACCTTC
cdr3_aa: CASSPREGPNYGYTF
clone_size: NA
d_call: NA
j_call: TRBJ1-2
v_call: TRBV7-3

cdr3_nt: TGCAGCGTTGGAGGTTCGGATGAAAAACTGTTTTTT
cdr3_aa: CSVGGSDEKLFF
clone_size: NA
d_call: NA
j_call: TRBJ1-4
v_call: TRBV29-1

cdr3_nt: TGCGCCAGCAGCCAACAGGGAATGGGCTCCTACAATGAGCAGTTCTTC
cdr3_aa: CASSQQGMGSYNEQFF
clone_size: NA
d_call: NA
j_call: TRBJ2-1
v_call: TRBV4-1

cdr3_nt: TGCGCCAGCAGCCAAGACGTGACAGGGGTTCTCGAGCAGTACTTC
cdr3_aa: CASSQDVTGVLEQYF
clone_size: NA
d_call: TRBD1
j_call: TRBJ2-7
v_call: TRBV4-1

cdr3_nt: TGCGCCAGCAGCCAGGGTGCCGGGACAGGGTACAATGAGCAGTTCTTC
cdr3_aa: CASSQGAGTGYNEQFF
clone_size: NA
d_call: TRBD1
j_call: TRBJ2-1
v_call: TRBV4-1

cdr3_nt: TGTGCCAGCAGTTTTAACAGGGCCGCCCCCCGTGGCTACACCTTC
cdr3_aa: CASSFNRAAPRGYTF
clone_size: NA
d_call: NA
j_call: TRBJ1-2
v_call: TRBV27

cdr3_nt: TGCGCCAGCAGCGGTAACCCGGGACAGGGGACCCGCTACACCTTC
cdr3_aa: CASSGNPGQGTRYTF
clone_size: NA
d_call: TRBD1
j_call: TRBJ1-2
v_call: TRBV5-1

cdr3_nt: TGTGCCAGCAGCTCATACCTACAGGGGATCAACGAGCAGTACTTC
cdr3_aa: CASSSYLQGINEQYF
clone_size: NA
d_call: TRBD1
j_call: TRBJ2-7
v_call: TRBV7-9

cdr3_nt: TGTGCCAGCTCCGGGACAGGGCTGTATGGCTACACCTTC
cdr3_aa: CASSGTGLYGYTF
clone_size: NA
d_call: TRBD1
j_call: TRBJ1-2
v_call: TRBV28

cdr3_nt: TGTGCCAGTAACCCGGACCGTCTCGTCGTGGACCGGGACTCCCAGCCCCAGCATTTT
cdr3_aa: CASNPDRLVVDRDSQPQHF
clone_size: NA
d_call: NA
j_call: TRBJ1-5
v_call: TRBV19

cdr3_nt: TGTGCCAGCAGCGGACTAGCGGGGGGGCGCGAGCAGTACTTC
cdr3_aa: CASSGLAGGREQYF
clone_size: NA
d_call: TRBD2
j_call: TRBJ2-7
v_call: TRBV9

cdr3_nt: TGTGCCAGTCGGGGCTCCTACGAGCAGTACTTC
cdr3_aa: CASRGSYEQYF
clone_size: NA
d_call: NA
j_call: TRBJ2-7
v_call: TRBV2

cdr3_nt: TGCGCCAGCAGGTGGACTAGCGGGGGGCCCCGGAGCTCCTACGAGCAGTACTTC
cdr3_aa: CASRWTSGGPRSSYEQYF
clone_size: NA
d_call: TRBD2
j_call: TRBJ2-7
v_call: TRBV5-1

cdr3_nt: TGTGCCAGCAGGCCAAACCCGGGACAGGGACCCTACAATGAGCAGTTCTTC
cdr3_aa: CASRPNPGQGPYNEQFF
clone_size: NA
d_call: TRBD1
j_call: TRBJ2-1
v_call: TRBV2

cdr3_nt: TGTGCCAGCAGCGTAAGTGGCCTACGGGCCTACGAGCAGTACTTC
cdr3_aa: CASSVSGLRAYEQYF
clone_size: NA
d_call: NA
j_call: TRBJ2-7
v_call: TRBV6-1

cdr3_nt: TGTGCCAGCAGAGACAGGTGGGGTAGCAATCAGCCCCAGCATTTT
cdr3_aa: CASRDRWGSNQPQHF
clone_size: once
d_call: NA
j_call: TRBJ1-5
v_call: TRBV7-2

cdr3_nt: TGTGCCAGCAGCGTAGAGCGGGGGCGCGGAGGCTACACCTTC
cdr3_aa: CASSVERGRGGYTF
clone_size: NA
d_call: NA
j_call: TRBJ1-2
v_call: TRBV9

cdr3_nt: TGTGCCACTAAGACAGGGTCTGGAAACACCATATATTTT
cdr3_aa: CATKTGSGNTIYF
clone_size: NA
d_call: TRBD1
j_call: TRBJ1-3
v_call: TRBV15

cdr3_nt: TGTGCCAGCAGCTTAGCCCCGTTAAGGGGTGACGAGCAGTACTTC
cdr3_aa: CASSLAPLRGDEQYF
clone_size: NA
d_call: NA
j_call: TRBJ2-7
v_call: TRBV7-2

cdr3_nt: TGTGCCAGCAGAGGGGACAGGGGGTACGAGCAGTACTTC
cdr3_aa: CASRGDRGYEQYF
clone_size: NA
d_call: TRBD1
j_call: TRBJ2-7
v_call: TRBV7-9